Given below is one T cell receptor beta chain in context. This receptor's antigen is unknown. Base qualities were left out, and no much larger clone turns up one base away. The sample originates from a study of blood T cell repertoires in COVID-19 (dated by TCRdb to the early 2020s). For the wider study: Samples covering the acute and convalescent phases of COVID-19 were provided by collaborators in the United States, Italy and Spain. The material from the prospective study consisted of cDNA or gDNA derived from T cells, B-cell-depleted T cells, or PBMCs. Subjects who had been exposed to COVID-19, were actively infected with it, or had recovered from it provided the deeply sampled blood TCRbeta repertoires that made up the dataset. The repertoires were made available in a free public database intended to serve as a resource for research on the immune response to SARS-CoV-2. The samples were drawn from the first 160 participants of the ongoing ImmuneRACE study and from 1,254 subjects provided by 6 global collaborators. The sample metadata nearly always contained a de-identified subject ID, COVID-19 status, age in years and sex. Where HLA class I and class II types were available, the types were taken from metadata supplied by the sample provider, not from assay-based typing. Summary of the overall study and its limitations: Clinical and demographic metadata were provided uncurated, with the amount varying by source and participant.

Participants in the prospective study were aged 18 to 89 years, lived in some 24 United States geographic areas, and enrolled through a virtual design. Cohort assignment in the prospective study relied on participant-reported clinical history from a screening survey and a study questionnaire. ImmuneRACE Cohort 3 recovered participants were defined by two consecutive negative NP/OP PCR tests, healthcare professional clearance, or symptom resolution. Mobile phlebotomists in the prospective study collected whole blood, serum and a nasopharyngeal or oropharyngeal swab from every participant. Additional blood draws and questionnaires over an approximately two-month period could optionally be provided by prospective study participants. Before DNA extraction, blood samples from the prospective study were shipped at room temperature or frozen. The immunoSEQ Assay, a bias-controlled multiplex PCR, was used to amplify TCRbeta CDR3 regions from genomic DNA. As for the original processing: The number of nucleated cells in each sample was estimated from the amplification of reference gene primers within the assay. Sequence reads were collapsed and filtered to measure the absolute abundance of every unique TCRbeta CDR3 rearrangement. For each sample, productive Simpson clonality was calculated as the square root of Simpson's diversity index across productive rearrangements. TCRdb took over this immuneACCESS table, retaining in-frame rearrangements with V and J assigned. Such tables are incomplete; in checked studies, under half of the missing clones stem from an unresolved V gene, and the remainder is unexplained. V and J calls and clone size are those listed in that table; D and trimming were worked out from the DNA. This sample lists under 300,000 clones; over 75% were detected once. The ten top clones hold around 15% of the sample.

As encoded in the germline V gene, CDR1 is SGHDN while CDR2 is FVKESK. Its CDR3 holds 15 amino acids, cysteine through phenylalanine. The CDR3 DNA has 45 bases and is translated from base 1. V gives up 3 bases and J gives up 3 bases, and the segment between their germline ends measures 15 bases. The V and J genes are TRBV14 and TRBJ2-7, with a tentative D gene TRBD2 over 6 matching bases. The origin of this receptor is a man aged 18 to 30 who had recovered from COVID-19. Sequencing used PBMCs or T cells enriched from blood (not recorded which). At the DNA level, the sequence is TGTGCCAGCAGCCATCCTTTATGGCGGGACTACGAGCAGTACTTC. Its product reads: CASSHPLWRDYEQYF. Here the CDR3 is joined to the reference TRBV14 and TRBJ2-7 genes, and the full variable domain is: EAGVTQFPSHSVIEKGQTVTLRCDPISGHDNLYWYRRVMGKEIKFLLHFVKESKQDESGMPNNRFLAERTGGTYSTLKVQPAELEDSGVYFCASSHPLWRDYEQYFGPGTRLTVT.